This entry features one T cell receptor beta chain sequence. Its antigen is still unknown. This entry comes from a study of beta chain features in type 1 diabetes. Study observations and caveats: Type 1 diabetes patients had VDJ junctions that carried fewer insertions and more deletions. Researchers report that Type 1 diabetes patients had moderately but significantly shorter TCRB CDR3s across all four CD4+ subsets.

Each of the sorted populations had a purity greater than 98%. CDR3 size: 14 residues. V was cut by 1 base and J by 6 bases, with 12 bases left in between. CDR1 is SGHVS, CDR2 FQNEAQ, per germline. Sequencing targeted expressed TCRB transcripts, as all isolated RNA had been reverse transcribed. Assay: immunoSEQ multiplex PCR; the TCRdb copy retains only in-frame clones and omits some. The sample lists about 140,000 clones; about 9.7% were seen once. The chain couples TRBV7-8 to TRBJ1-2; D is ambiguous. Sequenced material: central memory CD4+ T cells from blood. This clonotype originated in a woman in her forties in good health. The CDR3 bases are TGTGCCAGCAGCTTAGTACAGAGTACTCATGGCTACACCTTC. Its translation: CASSLVQSTHGYTF.